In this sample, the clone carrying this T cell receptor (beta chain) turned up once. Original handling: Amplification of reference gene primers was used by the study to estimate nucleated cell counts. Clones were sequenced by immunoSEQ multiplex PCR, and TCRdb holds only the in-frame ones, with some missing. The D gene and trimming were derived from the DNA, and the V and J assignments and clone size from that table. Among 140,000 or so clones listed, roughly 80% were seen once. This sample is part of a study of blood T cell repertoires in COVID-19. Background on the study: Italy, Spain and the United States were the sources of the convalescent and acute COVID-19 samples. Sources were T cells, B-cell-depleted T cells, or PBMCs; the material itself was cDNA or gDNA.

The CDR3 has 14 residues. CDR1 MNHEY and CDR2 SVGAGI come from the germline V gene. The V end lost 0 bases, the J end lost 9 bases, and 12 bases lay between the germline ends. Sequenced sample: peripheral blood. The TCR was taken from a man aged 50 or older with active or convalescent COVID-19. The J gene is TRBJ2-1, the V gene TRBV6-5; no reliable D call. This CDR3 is CASSYSRWSGEQFF. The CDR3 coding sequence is TGTGCCAGCAGTTACTCGAGATGGTCGGGTGAGCAGTTCTTC.